The 2 T cell receptor beta chains below were found in one sample sequenced in a study of shared clonotypes between healthy human individuals (dated by TCRdb to the early 2020s). Receptor libraries were prepared by the immunoSEQ multiplex PCR assay. As stored in TCRdb, this immuneACCESS dataset retains in-frame rearrangements with V and J assigned. A fraction of the clones does not appear; measured against another copy, unresolved V genes explain less than half of the discrepancy, and the remainder lacks a known reason. This sample gives approximately 2,000,000 clones in total; roughly 92% of them show up just once. 0.37% of the sample is in the top ten clones. What was sequenced was naive CD4+ T cells from PBMCs. The sample's cell subset or site label, in plain terms: CD45RA+ positively selected. The origin of the receptors is a man between 18 and 29 years old in good health. Some clones in this sample may be carry-over from other donors' samples.

With regard to this clone: Other DNA sequences from this sample encode an identical CDR3 as well. The chain recombines TRBV10-3 with TRBJ2-1; TRBD1 agrees at 8 bases. In germline, CDR1 is ENHRY, CDR2 SYGVKD. There are 15 residues in the CDR3. V shed 2 bases and J 1 base; nucleotides not matched to a gene: 1. CDR3 residues: CAISEGTGSYNEQFF. CDR3 in DNA: TGTGCCATCAGTGAGGGGACAGGTTCCTACAATGAGCAGTTCTTC.

In this sample, this clone turned up once. The chain recombines TRBV9 with TRBJ1-6; D gene unclear. The germline gives CDR1 SGDLS, CDR2 YYNGEE. The V end was cut by 0 bases, the J end by 5 bases, with 0 bases between. This CDR3 contains 12 residues. CDR3 loop: CASSVDNSPLHF. Here the CDR3 DNA reads TGTGCCAGCAGCGTAGATAATTCACCCCTCCACTTT.